This T cell receptor (beta chain) stems from a study of T cell changes during pregnancy in multiple sclerosis. The V end was cut by 5 bases, the J end by 1 base, with 12 bases between. The germline gives CDR1 MNHEY, CDR2 SVGAGI. The CDR3 runs 15 residues. The data were produced by immunoSEQ multiplex PCR, yet TCRdb's version contains in-frame clones alone and is incomplete. The sample consists of about 85,000 clones, roughly nine tenths of them appearing once. This TCR came from a female donor with multiple sclerosis, enrolled in a pregnancy study. V usage is TRBV6-5 and J usage is TRBJ1-5, with D perhaps TRBD1 (5 bases). Sequences were derived from peripheral blood, sampled in the first trimester of pregnancy. The CDR3 DNA follows: TGTGCCAGCAGTGGCCCCGGGGGAAGCAATCAGCCCCAGCATTTT. Translated: CASSGPGGSNQPQHF.